This T cell receptor (beta chain) was sequenced for a study of cytomegalovirus exposure and HLA in healthy donors. Study-level points and caveats: Common viral pathogens (according to a later analysis) appeared linked to several of the most significant clusters.

This CDR3 region has 15 residues. J lost 7 bases, V lost 0 bases, and 5 bases had no gene match. The germline V gene has CDR1 SGHTA and CDR2 FQGNSA. 13 Jbeta primers and 60 Vbeta primers were used for the PCR. The assay was immunoSEQ multiplex PCR, and TCRdb's table has in-frame clones only and misses some. This repertoire includes approximately 190,000 clones. For this clone: Its antigen is unknown.

The clonotype comes from a man aged 25-40 years in good health and CMV-seronegative. The V gene is TRBV7-2, the J gene TRBJ2-5, with 10 nucleotides matching TRBD2. Sequencing was performed on PBMCs. Here the CDR3 reads CASSLAPSGSGTQYF. The CDR3 DNA sequence: TGTGCCAGCAGCTTAGCCCCTAGCGGGAGTGGGACCCAGTACTTC.